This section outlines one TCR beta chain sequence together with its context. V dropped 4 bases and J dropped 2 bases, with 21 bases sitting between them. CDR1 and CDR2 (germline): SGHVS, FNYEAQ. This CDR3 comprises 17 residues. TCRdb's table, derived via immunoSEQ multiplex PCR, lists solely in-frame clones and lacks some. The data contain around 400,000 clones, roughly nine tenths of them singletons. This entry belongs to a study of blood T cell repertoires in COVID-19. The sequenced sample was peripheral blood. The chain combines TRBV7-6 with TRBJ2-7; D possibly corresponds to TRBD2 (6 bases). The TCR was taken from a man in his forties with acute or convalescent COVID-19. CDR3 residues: CASSSELRDSATYEQYF. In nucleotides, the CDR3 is TGTGCCAGCAGCTCCGAGCTCCGGGACTCCGCAACCTACGAGCAGTACTTC. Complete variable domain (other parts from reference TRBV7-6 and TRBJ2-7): GAGVSQSPRYKVTKRGQDVALRCDPISGHVSLYWYRQALGQGPEFLTYFNYEAQQDKSGLPNDRFSAERPEGSISTLTIQRTEQRDSAMYRCASSSELRDSATYEQYFGPGTRLTVT.